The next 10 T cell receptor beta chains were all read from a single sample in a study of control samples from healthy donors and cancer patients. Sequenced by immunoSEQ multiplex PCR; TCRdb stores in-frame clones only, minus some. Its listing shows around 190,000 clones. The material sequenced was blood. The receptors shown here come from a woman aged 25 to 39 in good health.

The CDR3: CAISGGVRKEGTEAFF. CDR3 nucleotide sequence: TGTGCCATCAGTGGGGGGGTGCGGAAGGAGGGCACTGAAGCTTTCTTT. This rearrangement joins TRBV10-3 to TRBJ1-1; D may be TRBD1 (5 bases). This CDR3 is built from 16 residues. In germline, CDR1 is ENHRY, CDR2 SYGVKD. The V gene lost 4 bases and the J gene lost 4 bases, with 19 bases spanning the gap.

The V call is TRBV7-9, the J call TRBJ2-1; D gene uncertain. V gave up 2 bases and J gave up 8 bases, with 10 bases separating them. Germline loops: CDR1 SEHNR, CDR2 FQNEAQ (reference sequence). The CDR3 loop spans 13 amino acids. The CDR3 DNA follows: TGTGCCAGCAGCTTATCGGGTGGCGATGAGCAGTTCTTC. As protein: CASSLSGGDEQFF.

CDR3 DNA sequence: TGTGCCAGCAGAATAATCGGGGGGCCCCCAGATACGCAGTATTTT. Translating it yields CASRIIGGPPDTQYF. The J gene is TRBJ2-3, the V gene TRBV7-2; D is possibly TRBD2 (7 bases). From germline, CDR1 is SGHTA and CDR2 FQGNSA. Deletions cut 6 bases from V and 4 bases from J, with 17 bases between. This CDR3 has 15 amino acids. The full variable domain, in which reference TRBV7-2 and TRBJ2-3 provide the parts outside the CDR3, is GAGVSQSPSNKVTEKGKDVELRCDPISGHTALYWYRQSLGQGLEFLIYFQGNSAPDKSGLPSDRFSAERTGGSVSTLTIQRTQQEDSAVYLCASRIIGGPPDTQYFGPGTRLTVL.

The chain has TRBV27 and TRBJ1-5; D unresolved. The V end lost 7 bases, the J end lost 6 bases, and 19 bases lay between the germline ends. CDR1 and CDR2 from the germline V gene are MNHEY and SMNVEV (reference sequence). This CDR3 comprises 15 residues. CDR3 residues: CASTLPEFERQPQHF. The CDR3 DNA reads TGTGCCAGCACCCTACCGGAGTTTGAGCGTCAGCCCCAGCATTTT.

The CDR3 coding sequence is TGTGCCTGTTGTGGCACTGAAGCTTTCTTT. Encoded protein: CACCGTEAFF. The chain combines TRBV30 with TRBJ1-1; D gene uncertain. The CDR3 is 10 residues long. Trimming cost V 6 bases and J 4 bases, with 6 bases left between them. Germline assignment: CDR1 GTSNPN and CDR2 SVGIG (reference sequence).

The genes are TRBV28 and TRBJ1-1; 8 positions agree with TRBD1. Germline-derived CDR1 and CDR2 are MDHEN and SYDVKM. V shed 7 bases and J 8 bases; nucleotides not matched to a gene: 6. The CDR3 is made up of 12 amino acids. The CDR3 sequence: CASIQRTGEAFF. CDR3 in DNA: TGTGCCAGCATCCAAAGGACAGGGGAAGCTTTCTTT.

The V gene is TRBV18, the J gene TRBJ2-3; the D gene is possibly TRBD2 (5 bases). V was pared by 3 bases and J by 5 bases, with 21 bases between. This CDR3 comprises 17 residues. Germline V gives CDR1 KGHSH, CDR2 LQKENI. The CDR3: CASSPRVEASREDTQYF. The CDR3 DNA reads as TGTGCCAGCTCACCCCGGGTGGAGGCTAGCCGGGAAGATACGCAGTATTTT.

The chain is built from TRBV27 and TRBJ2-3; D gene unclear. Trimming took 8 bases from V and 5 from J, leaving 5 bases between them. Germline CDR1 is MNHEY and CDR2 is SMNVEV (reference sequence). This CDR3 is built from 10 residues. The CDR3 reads CASPRDTQYF. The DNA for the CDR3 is TGTGCCAGCCCGCGAGATACGCAGTATTTT.

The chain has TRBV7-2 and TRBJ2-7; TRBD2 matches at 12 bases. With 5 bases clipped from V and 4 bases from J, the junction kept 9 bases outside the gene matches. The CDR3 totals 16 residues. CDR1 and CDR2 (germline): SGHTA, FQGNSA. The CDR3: CASSKRTSGALYEQYF. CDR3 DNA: TGTGCCAGCAGCAAAAGGACTAGCGGGGCTCTTTACGAGCAGTACTTC.

The DNA of the CDR3 is TGTGCCAGCAGTTACGCGGGCGTTGAAGCTTTCTTT. It specifies CASSYAGVEAFF. The chain carries TRBV6-5 and TRBJ1-1, with no clear D. Between the trimmed V and J ends, which lost 2 bases and 7 bases, there was a span of 8 bases. Germline-derived CDR1 and CDR2 are MNHEY and SVGAGI. The CDR3 is made up of 12 amino acids.